This passage covers 29 T cell receptor beta chains from one sample sequenced in a study of memory CD4+ T cells and cytomegalovirus serostatus. TCRdb keeps only in-frame clones here, not all; method: immunoSEQ multiplex PCR. The sample has roughly 50,000 clones; approximately 77% are singletons. The sort gate was single viable CD3+CD4+CD8-CD45RO+ cells for memory CD4+ T cells. What was sequenced was memory CD4+ T cells from blood. These receptor sequences come from an adult in good health and CMV-seronegative. Some clones in this sample may be carry-over from other donors' samples.

V and J are TRBV7-9 and TRBJ1-1; 8 positions match TRBD1. The CDR3 extends over 16 amino acids. From germline, CDR1 is SEHNR and CDR2 FQNEAQ (reference sequence). The V gene end was trimmed by 1 base and the J gene end by 5 bases; junction bases not matched to a gene: 9. CDR3 protein: CASSLGPTGGRTEAFF. CDR3 DNA sequence: TGTGCCAGCAGCTTAGGGCCCACAGGGGGTAGGACTGAAGCTTTCTTT.

This chain joins TRBV5-1 and TRBJ2-1; D is possibly TRBD2 (5 bases). Germline lookup yields CDR1 SGHRS and CDR2 YFSETQ. Trimming left V 4 bases short and J 5 bases short, with 22 bases between. The CDR3 spans 17 residues. The CDR3 coding sequence is TGCGCCAGCAGCAGCTTTGGAGGCGGCTTTGGCCACAATGAGCAGTTCTTC. Residues: CASSSFGGGFGHNEQFF.

The chain carries TRBV7-2 and TRBJ1-1, with D maybe TRBD1 (6 bases). The germline V gene has CDR1 SGHTA and CDR2 FQGNSA. This CDR3 spans 13 amino acids. The V gene lost 4 bases and the J gene lost 7 bases, with 13 bases spanning the gap. For the CDR3, the DNA is TGTGCCAGCAGCTCCCAACAGGGCCTTGAAGCTTTCTTT. This translates into CASSSQQGLEAFF.

The chain employs TRBV11-3 and TRBJ2-1; 7 bases agree with TRBD1. Losses at the gene ends were 0 bases for V and 0 bases for J; bases not matched to a gene: 2. Looked up from germline, CDR1 is SGHNT and CDR2 is YENEEA. The CDR3 loop spans 16 amino acids. The CDR3 nucleotides are TGTGCCAGCAGCTTAGATGGGACAGCCTCCTACAATGAGCAGTTCTTC. Its protein product is CASSLDGTASYNEQFF.

J is TRBJ2-1 and V is TRBV6-4; the D gene is possibly TRBD2 (6 bases). The ends were cut back, 6 bases at V and 1 base at J, with 13 bases in the middle. In germline, CDR1 is MRHNA, CDR2 SNTAGT. The CDR3 has 15 residues. Here the CDR3 reads CASSGGTASYNEQFF. DNA of the CDR3: TGTGCCAGCAGCGGAGGGACGGCGTCCTACAATGAGCAGTTCTTC.

The chain carries TRBV7-9 and TRBJ1-1; 9 nucleotides align to TRBD1. CDR3 size: 13 residues. Germline CDR1 SEHNR, CDR2 FQNEAQ (reference sequence). With 6 bases clipped from V and 5 bases from J, the junction kept 4 bases outside the gene matches. The CDR3 protein is CASRQGAMTEAFF. The CDR3 DNA sequence: TGTGCCAGCAGACAGGGGGCTATGACTGAAGCTTTCTTT.

This chain uses TRBV28 with TRBJ2-1; 10 bases match TRBD2. Germline V gene data show CDR1 as MDHEN and CDR2 as SYDVKM. V dropped 4 bases and J dropped 6; count of bases not matched to a gene: 9. The CDR3 is made up of 16 amino acids. The CDR3 nucleotides read TGTGCCAGCAGTTCAGGGAGCGGGAGGGCCGGCAATGAGCAGTTCTTC. Protein product: CASSSGSGRAGNEQFF. Full variable domain (remainder filled in from reference TRBV28 and TRBJ2-1): DVKVTQSSRYLVKRTGEKVFLECVQDMDHENMFWYRQDPGLGLRLIYFSYDVKMKEKGDIPEGYSVSREKKERFSLILESASTNQTSMYLCASSSGSGRAGNEQFFGPGTRLTVL.

The chain has TRBV11-2 and TRBJ2-5, with TRBD2 matching over 12 bases. V trimming: 1 base; J trimming: 5 bases; junction bases outside the gene matches: 2. The CDR3 runs to 15 residues. Germline V CDR1 and CDR2: SGHAT, FQNNGV. This chain's CDR3 is CASSLGGLAGETQYF. The DNA of the CDR3 is TGTGCCAGCAGCTTAGGAGGACTAGCGGGGGAGACCCAGTACTTC.

The chain couples TRBV6-5 to TRBJ1-2, with D hard to call. The CDR3 is made up of 13 amino acids. In germline, CDR1 is MNHEY, CDR2 SVGAGI. Trimming shortened V by 6 bases and J by 2 bases, and 10 bases separated the two germline ends. CDR3 coding DNA: TGTGCCAGCAGGCCAGGCCTCAACTATGGCTACACCTTC. Its protein product is CASRPGLNYGYTF.

The rearrangement joins TRBV27 to TRBJ2-5; 9 bases are shared with TRBD2. Trimming cost V 7 bases and J 5 bases; bases outside gene matches: 17. The CDR3 spans 17 residues. Looked up from germline, CDR1 is MNHEY and CDR2 is SMNVEV (reference sequence). The CDR3 nucleotides read TGTGCCAGCAAGGAGCCTAGCGGGGCTGGACAGTTTGAGACCCAGTACTTC. It yields the protein CASKEPSGAGQFETQYF.

The V gene is TRBV5-8, the J gene TRBJ1-1; D not certain. CDR3 size: 14 residues. V was pared by 3 bases and J by 4 bases, with 13 bases between. From germline, CDR1 is SGHTS and CDR2 YDEGEE. Here the CDR3 reads CASSSRAFFTEAFF. The CDR3 coding sequence is TGTGCCAGCAGCTCCCGGGCCTTCTTCACTGAAGCTTTCTTT.

V gene TRBV15 combines with J gene TRBJ2-7, with a tentative D call TRBD2 (5 bases). Germline loops: CDR1 LNHNV, CDR2 YYDKDF (reference sequence). V shed 4 bases and J shed 6 bases, with 13 bases lying between them. The CDR3 runs 13 residues. The CDR3 DNA reads as TGTGCCACCAGCACCGACCTCGGGATCGAGCAGTACTTC. As protein: CATSTDLGIEQYF. The whole variable domain, remainder taken from reference TRBV15 and TRBJ2-7, is DAMVIQNPRYQVTQFGKPVTLSCSQTLNHNVMYWYQQKSSQAPKLLFHYYDKDFNNEADTPDNFQSRRPNTSFCFLDIRSPGLGDTAMYLCATSTDLGIEQYFGPGTRLTVT.

The chain joins TRBV9 to TRBJ1-1; maybe TRBD1 (5 bases). Trimming left V 2 bases short and J 1 base short, with 12 bases between. The germline V gene has CDR1 SGDLS and CDR2 YYNGEE. This CDR3 contains 15 residues. The CDR3 loop reads CASSVGRRANTEAFF. The CDR3 bases are TGTGCCAGCAGCGTGGGCCGCAGGGCGAACACTGAAGCTTTCTTT.

This chain connects TRBV28 to TRBJ2-5, with 13 bases fitting TRBD2. The CDR3 covers 13 residues. V shed 10 bases and J 3 bases; nucleotides not matched to a gene: 2. CDR1 MDHEN and CDR2 SYDVKM come from the germline V gene. The CDR3 protein is CAIGLAGEETQYF. The CDR3 coding sequence is TGTGCCATCGGACTAGCGGGAGAAGAGACCCAGTACTTC.

The gene calls are TRBV2 and TRBJ2-1, with unresolved D. The CDR3 consists of 11 residues. Trimming took off 8 bases at V and 9 bases at J, with 11 bases between the two ends. Germline V gene sequence: CDR1 SNHLY, CDR2 FYNNEI. The DNA of the CDR3 is TGTGCCAGCGCGCCGAGGATTGAGCAGTTCTTC. The encoded protein is CASAPRIEQFF.

The V gene is TRBV7-8, the J gene TRBJ1-1; 8 nucleotides line up with TRBD1. CDR1 and CDR2 (germline): SGHVS, FQNEAQ. This CDR3 is 15 amino acids long. Trimming took 1 base from V and 5 from J; bases not matched to a gene: 6. The CDR3 reads CASSLDRGGNTEAFF. For the CDR3, the DNA is TGTGCCAGCAGCTTAGACAGGGGGGGAAATACTGAAGCTTTCTTT.

This chain connects TRBV19 to TRBJ2-3, with TRBD2 identical over 8 bases. Losses at the gene ends were 5 bases for V and 6 bases for J; bases not matched to a gene: 7. This CDR3 has 14 amino acids. Germline V CDR1 and CDR2: LNHDA, SQIVND (reference sequence). In DNA, the CDR3 is TGTGCCAGTAGTCAAGGACTAGCTCCGGATACGCAGTATTTT. Translating it yields CASSQGLAPDTQYF.

This sequence joins TRBV7-8 and TRBJ2-5, with D possibly matching TRBD2 (5 bases). The CDR3 runs 14 residues. Trimming took off 2 bases at V and 5 bases at J, with 12 bases between the two ends. CDR1 is SGHVS and CDR2 is FQNEAQ in the germline V gene. The CDR3, as DNA: TGTGCCAGCAGCTTAAATGCGGCGGGTGAGACCCAGTACTTC. Protein: CASSLNAAGETQYF.

This chain uses TRBV30 with TRBJ1-1, with a weak D call TRBD1 (5 bases). Germline V gene data show CDR1 as GTSNPN and CDR2 as SVGIG (reference sequence). V was clipped by 4 bases and J by 3 bases, with 21 bases between them. This CDR3 spans 16 amino acids. The CDR3 nucleotides read TGTGCCTGGACTCTAAACCCGGGACTCCGACACACTGAAGCTTTCTTT. This encodes CAWTLNPGLRHTEAFF. The whole variable domain, filled in from reference TRBV30 and TRBJ1-1, reads SQTIHQWPATLVQPVGSPLSLECTVEGTSNPNLYWYRQAAGRGLQLLFYSVGIGQISSEVPQNLSASRPQDRQFILSSKKLLLSDSGFYLCAWTLNPGLRHTEAFFGQGTRLTVV.

The chain uses TRBV14 and TRBJ2-2, with D perhaps TRBD1 (5 bases). Germline V CDR1 and CDR2: SGHDN, FVKESK. Trimming shortened V by 7 bases and J by 2 bases, and 14 bases separated the two germline ends. The CDR3 has 15 amino acids. The CDR3 loop reads CASNLGHTNTGELFF. CDR3 nucleotides: TGTGCCAGCAACCTCGGACATACTAACACCGGGGAGCTGTTTTTT.

The V and J genes are TRBV5-6 and TRBJ1-1; no definite D call. CDR1 and CDR2 from the germline V gene are SGHDT and YYEEEE. V was trimmed by 0 bases and J by 5 bases, leaving 5 bases between them. CDR3 size: 12 residues. The CDR3 DNA sequence: TGTGCCAGCAGCTTGGAAGGGACTGAAGCTTTCTTT. Residues: CASSLEGTEAFF.

V is TRBV11-2 and J is TRBJ2-6; the D gene is possibly TRBD2 (6 bases). Germline CDR1 reads SGHAT; CDR2 reads FQNNGV. This CDR3 region has 15 residues. V was trimmed by 4 bases and J by 1 base, leaving 8 bases between them. The CDR3: CASSSGVSGANVLTF. The DNA for the CDR3 is TGTGCCAGCAGCTCGGGGGTATCTGGGGCCAACGTCCTGACTTTC.

J is TRBJ2-1 and V is TRBV25-1, with 8 bases aligning to TRBD1. Germline trimming cut 6 bases from V and 3 bases from J; bases unmatched to any gene: 4. Germline assignment: CDR1 MGHDK and CDR2 SYGVNS. This CDR3 region has 14 residues. CDR3 loop: CASSVGTGYNEQFF. Here the CDR3 DNA reads TGTGCCAGCAGCGTAGGGACAGGCTACAATGAGCAGTTCTTC.

This sequence joins TRBV6-5 and TRBJ1-1, with no clear D. Trimming took 3 bases from V and 11 from J, leaving 10 bases between them. Germline V gives CDR1 MNHEY, CDR2 SVGAGI. This CDR3 spans 11 amino acids. The CDR3 protein is CASSYWGGAFF. The DNA of the CDR3 is TGTGCCAGCAGTTATTGGGGTGGGGCTTTCTTT.

A few counts support this clone. This sequence joins TRBV30 and TRBJ1-3; no clear D gene. In germline, CDR1 is GTSNPN, CDR2 SVGIG (reference sequence). Between the trimmed V and J ends, which lost 1 base and 8 bases, there was a span of 9 bases. This CDR3 is 12 amino acids long. The CDR3 sequence: CAWSAGSYTIYF. Here the CDR3 DNA reads TGTGCCTGGAGTGCGGGAAGCTACACCATATATTTT.

The chain links TRBV11-2 to TRBJ2-3; D might be TRBD1 or TRBD2, each matching 6 bases. Germline-derived CDR1 and CDR2 are SGHAT and FQNNGV. Trimming pared 6 bases from V and 0 bases from J, leaving 19 bases between. This CDR3 comprises 17 residues. The CDR3 DNA reads as TGTGCCAGCAGAGCCCAAGGGGGGATACCCAGCACAGATACGCAGTATTTT. This sequence encodes CASRAQGGIPSTDTQYF. The whole variable domain, filled in from reference TRBV11-2 and TRBJ2-3, reads EAGVAQSPRYKIIEKRQSVAFWCNPISGHATLYWYQQILGQGPKLLIQFQNNGVVDDSQLPKDRFSAERLKGVDSTLKIQPAKLEDSAVYLCASRAQGGIPSTDTQYFGPGTRLTVL.

V and J are TRBV7-6 and TRBJ2-7; TRBD1 matches at 8 bases. Per germline, CDR1 SGHVS and CDR2 FNYEAQ. This CDR3 has 14 residues. V was pared by 1 base and J by 1 base, with 0 bases of the junction left unmatched. The CDR3 is CASSLGTGSYEQYF. DNA of the CDR3: TGTGCCAGCAGCTTAGGGACAGGGTCCTACGAGCAGTACTTC.

This chain links TRBV27 with TRBJ2-1; D is unclear. Germline V gene sequence: CDR1 MNHEY, CDR2 SMNVEV (reference sequence). The CDR3 is made up of 17 amino acids. V gave up 5 bases and J gave up 0 bases, with 17 bases separating them. The CDR3 coding sequence is TGTGCCAGCAGTCCACGGCCACTGATGAGCTCCTACAATGAGCAGTTCTTC. It encodes CASSPRPLMSSYNEQFF.

The V and J genes are TRBV5-1 and TRBJ1-4, with D maybe TRBD1 (6 bases). The CDR3 consists of 14 residues. Trimming cost V 4 bases and J 7 bases, with 14 bases left between them. The V gene's germline CDR1 is SGHRS and CDR2 YFSETQ. In nucleotides, the CDR3 is TGCGCCAGCAGCGATCCAGGGGCTAGTGAAAAACTGTTTTTT. Translation gives CASSDPGASEKLFF.